This T cell receptor beta chain was captured by sequencing in a study of T cells in Graves' hyperthyroidism and ophthalmopathy (dated by TCRdb to about 2019). For context, the study as a whole: Peripheral blood samples were taken at the time of initial diagnosis, prior to any treatment. To identify distinguishing TCR V-J signatures, a discovery cohort of around 98 patients was used, comprising fewer than 45 with Graves' ophthalmopathy and 57 with stable Graves' hyperthyroidism. Whether ophthalmopathy could be predicted prospectively was tested in an independent validation cohort made up of approximately 19 hyperthyroidism patients plus 17 patients who later progressed to ophthalmopathy. The 85 to 100 discovery patients were randomly split 7:3 into training and test sets. In about 6 Graves' hyperthyroidism patients, the study also compared T-cell repertoires from thyroid tissue with T-cell repertoires from blood. After sampling, hyperthyroidism patients received methimazole starting at 30 mg daily, and ophthalmopathy patients received high-dose intravenous methylprednisolone. The paper describes TCR Vbeta CDR3 sequencing of about 140 peripheral blood samples, made up of about 40 ophthalmopathy patients, around 78 hyperthyroidism patients and 17 progressor patients. Overall study results and their limits: In validation, the model predicted progression to ophthalmopathy with roughly 66% sensitivity and 72.22% specificity, a median of around 6.6 months before onset. No statistical method was used to set the sample size in advance, and investigators knew the group allocation. Ophthalmopathy was separated from stable hyperthyroidism by a 13 V-J signature model, with over 85% sensitivity and around 81% specificity obtained in cross-validation and 80%/75% obtained in testing. Most expanded thyroid clonotypes (frequency above 0.001) were also detected in blood, a finding suggesting that blood repertoires may reflect thyroid immune responses.

On this clonotype: Its antigen is still unknown. No quality values exist for individual bases; no much larger clone is one base distant.

The TCR beta CDR3 regions were amplified from the RNA transcripts. The first round of RT-PCR for the TCR CDR3 was performed with the HTBI primer set and the Qiagen OneStep RT-PCR kit. Libraries were constructed in a second round of multiplex PCR, after which size selection and purification were performed. Libraries were sequenced paired-end with 100 bp reads on an Illumina HiSeq2000. As for how the authors treated the data: SOAPnuke was used to process the raw data, with reads discarded if the reads contained adapters or uncalled bases, had a mean Phred below 15, or lacked an exact constant-primer or identifier match. High-quality paired reads were merged with COPE v1.2.5, and unique nucleotide sequences were defined as clonotypes. MiTCR v1.1 was used to align the clonotypes against IMGT TRBV, TRBD and TRBJ reference segments. Only V-J combinations with frequency above 0.0001, covering about 99% of repertoires, were analysed. The TCS score was defined as the ratio of F50 (clonal expansion) to E x V (chaos), calculated using BLOSUM62-based TCRdist between CDR3 peptides within each V-J. Welch's t-statistics and random forest reduced fewer than 600 V-J features to 13, which were used in a naive Bayes classifier (R e1071). TCRdb trimmed the raw reads at Q25, called clones with MiXCR and kept productive beta chains. Identical CDR3 protein sequences are pooled into one entry, listed with their most common genes and DNA. These V and J calls are TCRdb output, not the study's own analysis. In all, the sample holds about 410,000 distinct CDR3 sequences, and approximately 15% of those were seen once. 13% of the sample is in the top ten clones.

Based on the germline V gene, the CDR1 and CDR2 sequences are SGHTA and FQGNSA. V and J lose 0 bases and 8 bases, and a span of 23 bases separates them. Counted from cysteine to phenylalanine, this CDR3 has 18 amino acids. Just CDR3 DNA is preserved here, 54 bases in frame from base 1. Moderately to severely active disease, a Clinical Activity Score of at least 3, a NOSPECS grade of at least 4, and a duration under 3 months were present in ophthalmopathy patients. The study excluded patients with uncontrolled infections, other autoimmune diseases, pregnancy or lactation. Clinical symptoms, serum thyroxine and TRAb, thyroid ultrasound, and orbital computed tomography formed the basis for the diagnoses. PBMCs were separated from around 9.1 ml of fresh peripheral blood using Ficoll-Paque density gradient centrifugation. Total RNA was extracted using Trizol reagent, and RNA quality was assessed on an Agilent 2100 Bioanalyzer.

The chain joins TRBV7-2 to TRBJ2-1; confidence is insufficient to name the D gene. The sample was blood. The TCR sequence derives from a man aged 18 to 30 with Graves' ophthalmopathy. The CDR3 sequence is CASSLAKPGIPLFDEQFF. At the DNA level, the sequence is TGTGCCAGCAGCTTAGCGAAGCCTGGGATCCCCCTTTTCGATGAGCAGTTCTTC. With all but the CDR3 taken from the reference TRBV7-2 and TRBJ2-1 genes, the full variable domain is: GAGVSQSPSNKVTEKGKDVELRCDPISGHTALYWYRQSLGQGLEFLIYFQGNSAPDKSGLPSDRFSAERTGGSVSTLTIQRTQQEDSAVYLCASSLAKPGIPLFDEQFFGPGTRLTVL.